The clone carrying this TCR beta chain appeared many times. Its antigen is still unknown. This record belongs to a study of T cells in Graves' hyperthyroidism and ophthalmopathy. The germline V and J ends were trimmed by 7 bases and 2 bases, with 12 bases remaining between them. The CDR3 consists of 14 residues. The germline V gene encodes CDR1 SNHLY and CDR2 FYNNEI. Findings of the study overall: Median prediction lead before ophthalmopathy onset was around seven months with the model. Expanded thyroid clonotypes (above 0.001) were mostly also found in blood.

For ophthalmopathy patients, the Clinical Activity Score was at least 3 and the NOSPECS grade at least 4; duration was under 3 months. Uncontrolled infections, other autoimmune diseases, pregnancy or lactation led to exclusion of patients. RNA transcripts were the template for amplifying TCR beta CDR3 regions. The primer set for the first-round RT-PCR of the TCR CDR3 was HTBI. MiXCR, run by TCRdb on the multiplex PCR reads, gives a single entry per CDR3 protein. The sample contains some 490,000 distinct CDR3 sequences, 15% to 20% of which appear only once. The chain combines TRBV2 with TRBJ2-1; D is unclear. Material for sequencing was blood. This sequence was found in a woman in her twenties or thirties with Graves' ophthalmopathy. For the CDR3, the DNA is TGTGCCAGCACCGGCAAACAACCCTACAATGAGCAGTTCTTC. Amino acid sequence: CASTGKQPYNEQFF.